The clone carrying this T cell receptor (beta chain) came up once. The source of the sample is a study of blood T cell repertoires in COVID-19. Data came from immunoSEQ multiplex PCR; TCRdb stores just in-frame clones and leaves some out. The sample holds around 300,000 clones; around 90% are singletons and the top ten take 0.95% to 1.3%. Seattle enrolled patients during active infection and tracked them longitudinally. This sequence originates from a woman between 40 and 50 years old with COVID-19, enrolled during active disease. Sequenced input: peripheral blood.

The CDR3 DNA reads TGTGCCAGCGGCCGGGGTCAGGGTCACGAGCAGTACTTC. Amino acid sequence: CASGRGQGHEQYF. This sequence joins TRBV3-1 (or the pseudogene TRBV3-2) and TRBJ2-7; D possibly matches TRBD1 or TRBD2 (5 bases each). V lost 8 bases and J 5 bases, leaving 16 bases between the germline ends. In germline, CDR1 is LGHDT, CDR2 YNNKEL (reference sequence). This CDR3 comprises 13 residues.